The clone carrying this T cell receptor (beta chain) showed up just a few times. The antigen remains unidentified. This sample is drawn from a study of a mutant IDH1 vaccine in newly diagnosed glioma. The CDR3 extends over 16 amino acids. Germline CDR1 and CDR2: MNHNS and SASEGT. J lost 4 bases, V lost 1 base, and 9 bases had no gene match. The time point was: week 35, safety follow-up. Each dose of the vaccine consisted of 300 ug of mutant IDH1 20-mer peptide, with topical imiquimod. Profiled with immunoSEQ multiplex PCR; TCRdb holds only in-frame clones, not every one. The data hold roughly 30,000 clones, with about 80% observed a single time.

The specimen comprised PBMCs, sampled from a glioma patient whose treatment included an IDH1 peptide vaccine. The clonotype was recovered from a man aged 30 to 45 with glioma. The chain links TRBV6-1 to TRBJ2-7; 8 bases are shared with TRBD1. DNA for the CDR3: TGTGCCAGCAGTGAAGGGAGTACCGGGACAGGATACGAGCAGTACTTC. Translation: CASSEGSTGTGYEQYF.